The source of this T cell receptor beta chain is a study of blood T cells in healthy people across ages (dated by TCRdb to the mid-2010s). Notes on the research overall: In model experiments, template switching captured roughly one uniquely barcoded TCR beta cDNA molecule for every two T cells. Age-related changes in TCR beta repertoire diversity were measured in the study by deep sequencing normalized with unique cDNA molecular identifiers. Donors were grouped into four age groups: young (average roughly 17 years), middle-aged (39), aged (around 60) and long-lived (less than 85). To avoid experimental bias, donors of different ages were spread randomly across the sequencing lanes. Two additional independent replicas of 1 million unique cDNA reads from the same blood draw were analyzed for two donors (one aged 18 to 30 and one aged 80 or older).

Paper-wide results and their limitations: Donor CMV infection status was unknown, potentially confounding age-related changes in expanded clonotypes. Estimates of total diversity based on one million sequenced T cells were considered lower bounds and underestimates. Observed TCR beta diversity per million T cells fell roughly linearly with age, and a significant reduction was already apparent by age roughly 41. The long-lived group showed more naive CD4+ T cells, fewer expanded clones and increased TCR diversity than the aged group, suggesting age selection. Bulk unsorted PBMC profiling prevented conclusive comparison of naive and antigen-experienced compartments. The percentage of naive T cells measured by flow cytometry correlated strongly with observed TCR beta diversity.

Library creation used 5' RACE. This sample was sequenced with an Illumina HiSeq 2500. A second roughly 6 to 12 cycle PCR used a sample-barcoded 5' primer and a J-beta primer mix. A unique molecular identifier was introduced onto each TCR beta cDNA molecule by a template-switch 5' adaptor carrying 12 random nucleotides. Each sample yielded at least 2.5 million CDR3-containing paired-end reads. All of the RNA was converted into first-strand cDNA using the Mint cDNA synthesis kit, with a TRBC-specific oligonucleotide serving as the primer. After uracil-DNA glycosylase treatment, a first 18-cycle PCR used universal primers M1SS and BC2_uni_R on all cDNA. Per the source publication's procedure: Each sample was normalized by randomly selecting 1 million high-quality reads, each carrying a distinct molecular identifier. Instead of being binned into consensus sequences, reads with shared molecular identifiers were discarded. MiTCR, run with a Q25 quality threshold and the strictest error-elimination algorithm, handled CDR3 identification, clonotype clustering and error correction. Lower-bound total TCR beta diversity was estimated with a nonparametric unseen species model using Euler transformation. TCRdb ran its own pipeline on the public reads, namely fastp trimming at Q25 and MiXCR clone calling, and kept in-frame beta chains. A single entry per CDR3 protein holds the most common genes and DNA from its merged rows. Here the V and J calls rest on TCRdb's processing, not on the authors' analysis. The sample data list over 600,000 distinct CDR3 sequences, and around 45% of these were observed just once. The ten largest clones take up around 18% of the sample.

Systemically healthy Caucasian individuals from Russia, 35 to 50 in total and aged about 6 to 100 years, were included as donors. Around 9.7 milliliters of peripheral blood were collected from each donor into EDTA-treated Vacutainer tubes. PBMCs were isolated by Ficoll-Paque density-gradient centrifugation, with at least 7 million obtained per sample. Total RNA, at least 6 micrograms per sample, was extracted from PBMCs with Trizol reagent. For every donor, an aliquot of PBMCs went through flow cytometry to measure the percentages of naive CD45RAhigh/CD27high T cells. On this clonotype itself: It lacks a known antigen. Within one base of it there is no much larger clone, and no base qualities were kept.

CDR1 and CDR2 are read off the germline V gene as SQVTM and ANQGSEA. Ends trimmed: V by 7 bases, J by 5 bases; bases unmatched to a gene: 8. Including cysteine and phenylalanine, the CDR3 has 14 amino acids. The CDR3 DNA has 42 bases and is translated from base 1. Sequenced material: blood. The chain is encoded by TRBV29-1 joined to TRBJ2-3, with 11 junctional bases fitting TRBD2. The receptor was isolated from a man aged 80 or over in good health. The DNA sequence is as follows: TGCAGCGCGACTAGCGGGGAAAAGGGAGATACGCAGTATTTT. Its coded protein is CSATSGEKGDTQYF.